This is a list of T cell receptor beta chains from one sample in a study of blood T cells in healthy people across ages. In TCRdb, the 5' RACE reads were re-called with MiXCR into one record per CDR3 protein. The repertoire holds some 1.4 million distinct CDR3 sequences, with roughly 40% as singletons. Input material: blood. These receptors came from a woman between 18 and 29 years old in good health. CDR3s include the opening cysteine and the closing phenylalanine or tryptophan. D genes are given only for firm matches. Expanded clones are given a class, and other clones once, few, many or no size at all.

J gene: TRBJ2-5
clone size: NA
V gene: TRBV20-1
D gene: NA
CDR3 protein: CSAINNEQYF
CDR3 DNA: TGCAGTGCTATAAACAATGAGCAGTACTTC

J gene: TRBJ2-1
clone size: NA
V gene: TRBV27
D gene: TRBD1
CDR3 protein: CASSLFGTGDNEQFF
CDR3 DNA: TGTGCCAGCAGTTTATTCGGGACAGGGGACAATGAGCAGTTCTTC

J gene: TRBJ1-2
clone size: NA
V gene: TRBV6-1
D gene: NA
CDR3 protein: CASHKWRLNYNYGYTF
CDR3 DNA: TGTGCCAGCCACAAGTGGCGACTTAATTATAACTATGGCTACACCTTC

J gene: TRBJ1-1
clone size: few
V gene: TRBV6-5
D gene: NA
CDR3 protein: CASARNTEAFF
CDR3 DNA: TGTGCCAGCGCAAGGAACACTGAAGCTTTCTTT

J gene: TRBJ2-7
clone size: few
V gene: TRBV21-1
D gene: NA
CDR3 protein: CASLGRSGPSSYEQYF
CDR3 DNA: TGTGCCAGCCTTGGCCGGTCAGGGCCTAGCTCCTACGAGCAGTACTTC

J gene: TRBJ1-1
clone size: once
V gene: TRBV12-3/TRBV12-4
D gene: NA
CDR3 protein: CTSSRKQGTAFF
CDR3 DNA: TGTACCAGCAGTCGGAAACAGGGAACGGCTTTCTTT

J gene: TRBJ2-1
clone size: NA
V gene: TRBV11-2
D gene: TRBD2
CDR3 protein: CASSFGTSGIQREQFF
CDR3 DNA: TGTGCCAGCAGCTTCGGGACTAGCGGGATACAACGTGAGCAGTTCTTC

J gene: TRBJ2-7
clone size: NA
V gene: TRBV6-1
D gene: NA
CDR3 protein: CASSEYLPYEQYF
CDR3 DNA: TGTGCCAGCAGTGAATACTTGCCCTACGAGCAGTACTTC

J gene: TRBJ2-7
clone size: few
V gene: TRBV28
D gene: NA
CDR3 protein: CASSSPSTGSEQYF
CDR3 DNA: TGTGCCAGCAGTTCCCCCTCGACAGGAAGCGAGCAGTACTTC

J gene: TRBJ2-3
clone size: NA
V gene: TRBV6-5
D gene: NA
CDR3 protein: CASSDSPSVDTQYF
CDR3 DNA: TGTGCCAGCAGTGACTCCCCTAGCGTCGATACGCAGTATTTT

J gene: TRBJ2-7
clone size: many
V gene: TRBV6-5
D gene: NA
CDR3 protein: CASRPAPVIYEQYF
CDR3 DNA: TGTGCCAGCAGGCCCGCTCCAGTTATCTACGAGCAGTACTTC

J gene: TRBJ2-2
clone size: few
V gene: TRBV20-1
D gene: TRBD1
CDR3 protein: CSARDGTGNTGELFF
CDR3 DNA: TGCAGTGCTCGGGATGGGACAGGGAACACCGGGGAGCTGTTTTTT

J gene: TRBJ1-1
clone size: NA
V gene: TRBV4-2
D gene: NA
CDR3 protein: CASSQERVDTEAFF
CDR3 DNA: TGTGCCAGCAGCCAAGAGAGGGTGGACACTGAAGCTTTCTTT

J gene: TRBJ1-4
clone size: few
V gene: TRBV5-1
D gene: TRBD1
CDR3 protein: CASSLVTGVRANEKLFF
CDR3 DNA: TGCGCCAGCAGCTTGGTGACAGGGGTTAGGGCTAATGAAAAACTGTTTTTT

J gene: TRBJ1-1
clone size: few
V gene: TRBV6-5
D gene: NA
CDR3 protein: CASSTSSSRTEAFF
CDR3 DNA: TGTGCCAGCAGCACCTCATCCTCGAGGACTGAAGCTTTCTTT

J gene: TRBJ1-5
clone size: NA
V gene: TRBV10-3
D gene: TRBD1
CDR3 protein: CAISDGGGTGGNQPQHF
CDR3 DNA: TGTGCCATCAGTGATGGGGGTGGGACAGGGGGGAATCAGCCCCAGCATTTT

J gene: TRBJ1-2
clone size: NA
V gene: TRBV6-2/TRBV6-3
D gene: NA
CDR3 protein: CASSYSPNADGYTF
CDR3 DNA: TGTGCCAGCAGTTACTCCCCCAATGCGGATGGCTACACCTTC

J gene: TRBJ2-7
clone size: few
V gene: TRBV27
D gene: TRBD1
CDR3 protein: CASSKGQPPYEQYF
CDR3 DNA: TGTGCCAGCAGTAAGGGACAGCCTCCCTACGAGCAGTACTTC

J gene: TRBJ1-1
clone size: NA
V gene: TRBV6-2/TRBV6-3
D gene: NA
CDR3 protein: CASTPGARLNTEAFF
CDR3 DNA: TGTGCCAGCACACCCGGGGCACGACTGAACACTGAAGCTTTCTTT

J gene: TRBJ1-4
clone size: NA
V gene: TRBV20-1
D gene: NA
CDR3 protein: CSATVKEKLFF
CDR3 DNA: TGCAGTGCTACCGTTAAGGAAAAACTGTTTTTT

J gene: TRBJ1-6
clone size: NA
V gene: TRBV7-9
D gene: TRBD1
CDR3 protein: CASRSGQGRSPLHF
CDR3 DNA: TGTGCCAGCAGGTCCGGACAGGGCAGGTCACCCCTCCACTTT

J gene: TRBJ1-5
clone size: NA
V gene: TRBV6-1
D gene: NA
CDR3 protein: CASSDRLAGPEHF
CDR3 DNA: TGTGCCAGCAGTGACAGGCTCGCGGGACCCGAGCATTTT

J gene: TRBJ2-1
clone size: NA
V gene: TRBV11-3
D gene: NA
CDR3 protein: CASSLGLDLSDEQFF
CDR3 DNA: TGTGCCAGCAGCCTGGGCCTAGACTTGAGCGATGAGCAGTTCTTC

J gene: TRBJ2-1
clone size: NA
V gene: TRBV20-1
D gene: NA
CDR3 protein: CSAWGLAESSYNEQFF
CDR3 DNA: TGCAGTGCTTGGGGGCTAGCGGAAAGCTCCTACAATGAGCAGTTCTTC

J gene: TRBJ2-7
clone size: few
V gene: TRBV20-1
D gene: NA
CDR3 protein: CSARVDLTSYEQYF
CDR3 DNA: TGCAGTGCTAGAGTTGACTTAACCTCCTACGAGCAGTACTTC

J gene: TRBJ2-7
clone size: NA
V gene: TRBV29-1
D gene: NA
CDR3 protein: CSVRRGSSYEQYF
CDR3 DNA: TGCAGCGTCCGCCGAGGGAGCTCCTACGAGCAGTACTTC

J gene: TRBJ2-7
clone size: NA
V gene: TRBV29-1
D gene: TRBD1
CDR3 protein: CSVQGQGCEQYF
CDR3 DNA: TGCAGCGTTCAAGGACAGGGCTGCGAGCAGTACTTC

J gene: TRBJ2-7
clone size: NA
V gene: TRBV20-1
D gene: TRBD1
CDR3 protein: CSARDPGGSPYEQYF
CDR3 DNA: TGCAGTGCTAGAGATCCAGGGGGCTCCCCCTACGAGCAGTACTTC

J gene: TRBJ2-7
clone size: NA
V gene: TRBV14
D gene: NA
CDR3 protein: CASSRQGTNSYEKYF
CDR3 DNA: TGTGCCAGCAGCCGCCAAGGGACAAACTCCTACGAGAAGTACTTC

J gene: TRBJ2-1
clone size: NA
V gene: TRBV10-3
D gene: TRBD2
CDR3 protein: CAINPGGLAGEPVRDEQFF
CDR3 DNA: TGTGCCATAAACCCCGGGGGGCTAGCGGGAGAACCGGTTCGGGATGAGCAGTTCTTC

J gene: TRBJ2-7
clone size: NA
V gene: TRBV2
D gene: NA
CDR3 protein: CANSPEFSYEQYF
CDR3 DNA: TGTGCCAACAGCCCTGAATTCTCCTACGAGCAGTACTTC

J gene: TRBJ2-1
clone size: NA
V gene: TRBV20-1
D gene: NA
CDR3 protein: CSAEDPGEVFF
CDR3 DNA: TGCAGTGCCGAGGACCCCGGAGAGGTGTTCTTC

J gene: TRBJ1-1
clone size: NA
V gene: TRBV10-3
D gene: NA
CDR3 protein: CAISGHGQQNTEAFF
CDR3 DNA: TGTGCCATCAGTGGGCACGGACAGCAGAACACTGAAGCTTTCTTT